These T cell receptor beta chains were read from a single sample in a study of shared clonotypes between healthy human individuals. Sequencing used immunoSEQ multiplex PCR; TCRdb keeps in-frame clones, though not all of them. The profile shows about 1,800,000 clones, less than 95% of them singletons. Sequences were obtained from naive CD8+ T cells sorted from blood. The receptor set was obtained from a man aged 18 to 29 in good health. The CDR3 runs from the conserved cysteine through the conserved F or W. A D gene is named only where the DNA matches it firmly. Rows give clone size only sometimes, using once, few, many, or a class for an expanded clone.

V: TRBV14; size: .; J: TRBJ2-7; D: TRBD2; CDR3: CASSLGTSGAYEQYF; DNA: TGTGCCAGCAGCCTAGGGACTAGCGGCGCCTACGAGCAGTACTTC
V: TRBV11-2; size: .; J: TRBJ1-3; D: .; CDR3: CASSSHPWGNTIYF; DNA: TGTGCCAGCAGCTCCCACCCCTGGGGAAACACCATATATTTT
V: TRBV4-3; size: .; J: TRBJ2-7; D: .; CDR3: CASSQEEGISYEQYF; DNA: TGCGCCAGCAGCCAAGAGGAGGGGATCTCCTACGAGCAGTACTTC
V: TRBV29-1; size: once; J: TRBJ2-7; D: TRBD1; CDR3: CSVGQGLLQYF; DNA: TGCAGCGTTGGACAGGGTCTTTTGCAGTACTTC
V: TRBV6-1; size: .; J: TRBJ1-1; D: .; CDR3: CASSPQGGTEAFF; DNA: TGTGCCAGCAGTCCACAGGGAGGGACTGAAGCTTTCTTT
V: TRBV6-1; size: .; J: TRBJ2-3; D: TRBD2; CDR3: CASSDAGEGSGGF; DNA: TGTGCCAGCAGTGACGCCGGGGAGGGTTCAGGAGGATTT
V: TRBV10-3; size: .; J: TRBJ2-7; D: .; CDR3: CAISEQVTATYEQYF; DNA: TGTGCCATCAGTGAACAGGTTACAGCTACCTACGAGCAGTACTTC
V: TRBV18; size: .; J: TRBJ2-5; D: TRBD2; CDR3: CASSPGVIAGGSSEETQYF; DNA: TGTGCCAGCTCCCCAGGAGTGATAGCGGGGGGTTCCTCGGAAGAGACCCAGTACTTC
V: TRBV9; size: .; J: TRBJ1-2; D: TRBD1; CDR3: CASTPGGGQSYGYTF; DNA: TGTGCCAGCACCCCGGGAGGGGGACAGAGCTATGGCTACACCTTC
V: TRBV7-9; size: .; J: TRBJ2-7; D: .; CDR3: CASSQDSLSYEQYF; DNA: TGTGCCAGCAGTCAGGACAGCCTGTCCTACGAGCAGTACTTC
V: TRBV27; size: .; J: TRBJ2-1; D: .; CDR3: CASSHLGQGNEQFF; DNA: TGTGCCAGCAGCCATCTCGGGCAGGGCAATGAGCAGTTCTTC
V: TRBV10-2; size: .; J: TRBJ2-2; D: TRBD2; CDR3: CASSVRSLAGSGELFF; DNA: TGCGCCAGCTCAGTGAGGAGTCTAGCGGGAAGCGGGGAGCTGTTTTTT
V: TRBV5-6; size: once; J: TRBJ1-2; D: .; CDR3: CASSFFGSSYGYTF; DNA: .
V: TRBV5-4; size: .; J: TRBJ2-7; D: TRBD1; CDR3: CASSRQTGGGGAGYEQYF; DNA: TGTGCCAGCAGCCGGCAGACAGGGGGCGGAGGGGCGGGCTACGAGCAGTACTTC
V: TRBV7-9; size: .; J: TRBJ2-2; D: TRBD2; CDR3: CASSLVSGSAGELFF; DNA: TGTGCCAGCAGCTTAGTAAGCGGGAGTGCCGGGGAGCTGTTTTTT
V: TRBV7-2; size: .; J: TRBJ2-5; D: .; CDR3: CASTQGEEGISQETQYF; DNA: TGTGCCAGCACCCAAGGAGAAGAAGGGATCTCGCAAGAGACCCAGTACTTC
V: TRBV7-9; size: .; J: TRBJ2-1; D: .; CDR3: CASSDSNRNEQFF; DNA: TGTGCCAGCAGCGACAGTAACCGGAATGAGCAGTTCTTC
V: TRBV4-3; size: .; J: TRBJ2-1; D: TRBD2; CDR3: CASSQDRLSGSVDEQFF; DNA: TGCGCCAGCAGCCAAGACCGCCTGAGCGGGAGCGTCGATGAGCAGTTCTTC
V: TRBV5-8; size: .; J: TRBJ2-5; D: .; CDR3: CASSRDWQETQYF; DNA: TGTGCCAGCAGCCGCGACTGGCAAGAGACCCAGTACTTC
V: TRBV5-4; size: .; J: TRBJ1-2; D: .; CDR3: CASSLDEGYYGYTF; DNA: TGTGCCAGCAGCTTGGACGAGGGGTACTACGGCTACACCTTC
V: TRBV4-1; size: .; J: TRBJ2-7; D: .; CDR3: CASSFRPDAYEQYF; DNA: TGCGCCAGCAGCTTTAGGCCAGATGCCTACGAGCAGTACTTC
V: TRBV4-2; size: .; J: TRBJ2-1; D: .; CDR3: CASSQGRWGWVQFF; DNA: TGTGCCAGCAGCCAAGGACGGTGGGGATGGGTGCAGTTCTTC
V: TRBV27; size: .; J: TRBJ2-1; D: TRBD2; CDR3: CASSPTSGGGNEQFF; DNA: TGTGCCAGCTCACCGACTAGCGGGGGCGGCAATGAGCAGTTCTTC
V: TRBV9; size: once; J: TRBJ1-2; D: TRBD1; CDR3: CASSAGQGRYTF; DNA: TGTGCCAGCAGCGCCGGACAGGGACGCTACACCTTC
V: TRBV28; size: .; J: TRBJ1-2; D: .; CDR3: CASRGDGGNYGYTF; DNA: TGTGCCAGCAGAGGGGACGGGGGGAACTATGGCTACACCTTC
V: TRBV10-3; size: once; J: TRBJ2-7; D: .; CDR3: CATWTGYYEQYF; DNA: TGTGCCACGTGGACGGGGTATTACGAGCAGTACTTC
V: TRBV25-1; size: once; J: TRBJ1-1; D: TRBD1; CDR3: CASGQGLNTEAFF; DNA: TGTGCCAGCGGACAGGGCTTGAACACTGAAGCTTTCTTT
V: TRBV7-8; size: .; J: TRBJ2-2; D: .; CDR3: CASSFIQGPGELFF; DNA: TGTGCCAGCAGCTTCATACAGGGTCCCGGGGAGCTGTTTTTT
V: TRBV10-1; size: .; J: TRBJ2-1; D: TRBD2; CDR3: CASSNSGGGNEQFF; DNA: TGCGCCAGCAGTAACAGCGGGGGGGGCAATGAGCAGTTCTTC
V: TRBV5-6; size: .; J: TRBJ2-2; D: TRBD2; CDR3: CASSAITGLAGPGELFF; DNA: TGTGCCAGCAGCGCGATTACCGGACTAGCGGGACCCGGGGAGCTGTTTTTT
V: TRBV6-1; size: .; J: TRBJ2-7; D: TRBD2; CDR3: CASGTSWDWGEQYF; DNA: TGTGCCAGCGGGACTAGCTGGGACTGGGGGGAGCAGTACTTC
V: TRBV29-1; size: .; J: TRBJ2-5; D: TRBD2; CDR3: CSVRKAGGHGETQYF; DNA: TGCAGCGTTCGAAAAGCGGGAGGGCATGGGGAGACCCAGTACTTC
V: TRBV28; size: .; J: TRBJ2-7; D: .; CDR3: CASRKTGEGYEQYF; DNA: TGTGCCAGCAGAAAGACAGGGGAGGGCTACGAGCAGTACTTC
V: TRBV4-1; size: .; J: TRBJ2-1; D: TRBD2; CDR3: CASSHGTSYNEQFF; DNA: TGCGCCAGCAGCCACGGGACTAGCTACAATGAGCAGTTCTTC
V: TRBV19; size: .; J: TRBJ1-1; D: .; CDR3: CASSNPVTGVTEAFF; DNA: TGTGCCAGTAGTAACCCCGTTACGGGGGTGACTGAAGCTTTCTTT